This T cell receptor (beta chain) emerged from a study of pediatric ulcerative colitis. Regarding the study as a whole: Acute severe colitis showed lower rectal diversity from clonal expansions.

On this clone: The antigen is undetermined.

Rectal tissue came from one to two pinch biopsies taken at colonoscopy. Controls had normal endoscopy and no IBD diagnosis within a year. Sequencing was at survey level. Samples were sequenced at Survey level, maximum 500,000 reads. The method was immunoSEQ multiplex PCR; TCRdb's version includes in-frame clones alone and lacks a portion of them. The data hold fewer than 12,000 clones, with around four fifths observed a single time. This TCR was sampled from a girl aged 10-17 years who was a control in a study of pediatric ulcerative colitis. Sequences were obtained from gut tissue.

The CDR3 nucleotides read TGCGCCAGCAGCCACCCACAGGGGGCGGACACAGATACGCAGTATTTT. Its translation is CASSHPQGADTDTQYF. The gene calls are TRBV4-1 and TRBJ2-3, with 9 nucleotides matching TRBD1. Losses at the gene ends were 3 bases for V and 2 bases for J; bases not matched to a gene: 6. CDR3 length: 16 amino acids. Germline lookup yields CDR1 MGHRA and CDR2 YSYEKL.